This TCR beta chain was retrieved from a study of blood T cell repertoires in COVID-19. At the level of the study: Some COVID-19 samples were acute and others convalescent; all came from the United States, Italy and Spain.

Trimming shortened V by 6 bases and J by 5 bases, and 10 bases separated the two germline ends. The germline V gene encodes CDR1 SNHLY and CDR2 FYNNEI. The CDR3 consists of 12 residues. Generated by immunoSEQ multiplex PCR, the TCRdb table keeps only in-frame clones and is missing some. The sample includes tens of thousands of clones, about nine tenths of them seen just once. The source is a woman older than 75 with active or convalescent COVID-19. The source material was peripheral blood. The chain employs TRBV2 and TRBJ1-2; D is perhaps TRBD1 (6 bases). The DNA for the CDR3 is TGTGCCAGCAGCAGGGGATGGTATGGCTACACCTTC. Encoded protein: CASSRGWYGYTF.